The 6 T cell receptor beta chains given below trace back to one sample, sequenced in a study of blood T cells in healthy people across ages. Combining a sample-barcoded 5' primer with a J-beta primer mix, a second PCR ran for roughly 7 to 11 cycles. TCRdb used MiXCR to reprocess the 5' RACE reads, holding one entry per CDR3 protein. The top ten hold approximately 13% of the sample, which has fewer than 900,000 distinct CDR3 sequences, under 40% seen once. Sample: blood. The origin of the receptors is a man between 18 and 35 years old in good health.

Many counts were recorded for this clonotype. V is TRBV7-3 and J is TRBJ2-4, with TRBD1 matching over 8 bases. This CDR3 contains 12 residues. In germline, CDR1 is SGHTA, CDR2 FQGTGA. After removal of 6 bases from V and 12 bases from J, the junction contained 7 bases not matched to a gene. Written as DNA, the CDR3 is TGTGCCAGCAGTCAGGACAGGGCGAGTCAGTACTTC. This sequence encodes CASSQDRASQYF.

This CDR3 reads CASSFIRTPLSYNEQYF. CDR3 nucleotide sequence: TGTGCCAGCAGCTTCATAAGGACACCTCTCTCCTACAATGAGCAGTACTTC. V and J are TRBV7-2 and TRBJ2-1, with a weak D call TRBD1 (5 bases). The tail of the sequence fits TRBJ2-7 better, so the J call may be wrong. This CDR3 is 17 amino acids long. CDR1 SGHTA and CDR2 FQGNSA come from the germline V gene.

The J gene is TRBJ2-3, the V gene TRBV20-1, with TRBD2 matching over 7 bases. There are 16 residues in the CDR3. Germline CDR1 is DFQATT and CDR2 is SNEGSKA (reference sequence). Trimming at V came to 6 bases and at J to 2 bases, leaving 14 bases not matched to a gene. CDR3 in DNA: TGCAGTGCCCAGAGCCCTGCTAGCGGAGTCACAGATACGCAGTATTTT. Translation: CSAQSPASGVTDTQYF.

This clonotype came up many times. The gene calls are TRBV20-1 and TRBJ1-4; weak D call: TRBD1 (6 bases). V was trimmed by 3 bases and J by 6 bases, leaving 11 bases between them. The germline CDR1 and CDR2 sequences are DFQATT and SNEGSKA (reference sequence). The CDR3 runs 13 residues. CDR3 in amino acids: CSASSGGDEKLFF. As DNA, the CDR3 is TGCAGTGCTAGTTCGGGGGGCGATGAAAAACTGTTTTTT.

CDR3 nucleotides: TGTGCCAGCAGCTATCCGGGACAGGGGGGATACAATGAGCAGTTCTTC. This sequence encodes CASSYPGQGGYNEQFF. This rearrangement joins TRBV5-6 to TRBJ2-1; 11 bases match TRBD1. Germline CDR1 reads SGHDT; CDR2 reads YYEEEE. V was clipped by 3 bases and J by 4 bases; unmatched bases: 6. The CDR3 has 16 amino acids. The variable domain in full, completed from reference TRBV5-6 and TRBJ2-1, reads DAGVTQSPTHLIKTRGQQVTLRCSPKSGHDTVSWYQQALGQGPQFIFQYYEEEERQRGNFPDRFSGHQFPNYSSELNVNALLLGDSALYLCASSYPGQGGYNEQFFGPGTRLTVL.

The sample holds a few counts of this clonotype. The chain combines TRBV7-8 with TRBJ2-3, with 7 bases that match TRBD1. CDR1 SGHVS and CDR2 FQNEAQ come from the germline V gene. The CDR3 loop spans 16 amino acids. Trimming cost V 5 bases and J 7 bases; bases outside gene matches: 15. DNA for the CDR3: TGTGCCAGCAGCGCCGCGACCGGGACAGTGTATTATACGCAGTATTTT. Encoded protein: CASSAATGTVYYTQYF.